The entry that follows covers one T cell receptor (beta chain) sequence. Its matching antigen is unknown. The sample originates from a study of cytomegalovirus exposure and HLA in healthy donors. General observations from the study: Specificity for CMV antigens was confirmed in vitro for three of the CMV-associated chains.

Primers: 60 Vbeta forward and 13 Jbeta reverse. This table comes from immunoSEQ multiplex PCR, and its TCRdb copy is limited to in-frame clones, with some not included. The sample records 150,000 to 200,000 clones, 79% being singletons. This CDR3 contains 15 residues. The germline CDR1 and CDR2 sequences are SGHTA and FQGNSA. V shed 0 bases and J 4 bases; nucleotides not matched to a gene: 3. The chain joins TRBV7-2 to TRBJ2-1; 7 positions agree with TRBD2. The specimen was PBMCs. The receptor comes from a girl aged 10-17 years in good health and CMV-seropositive. The CDR3 DNA reads as TGTGCCAGCAGCTTAGCGGGGGGGGAGTACAATGAGCAGTTCTTC. Residues: CASSLAGGEYNEQFF.